The 30 T cell receptor beta chains presented below share a single source sample, sequenced in a study of T-cell reconstitution after alpha-beta-depleted transplantation in children. Molecular barcoding with unique molecular identifiers was used for the TCRbeta library. TCRdb called the PCR reads again in MiXCR, with one record for every CDR3 protein. The sample includes about 260,000 distinct CDR3 sequences, roughly 10% of them seen just once. The sample was peripheral blood, taken 180 days after TCRalphabeta/CD19-depleted stem cell transplant. The receptors were gathered from a male patient between 2 and 10 years old who had a stem cell transplant for chronic granulomatous disease, so the T cells may come from the graft donor.

This clonotype was counted many times. This chain connects TRBV27 to TRBJ2-3; 10 positions match TRBD2. This CDR3 is 16 amino acids long. Trimming at V came to 1 base and at J to 5 bases, leaving 6 bases not matched to a gene. Germline V gives CDR1 MNHEY, CDR2 SMNVEV (reference sequence). This chain's CDR3 is CASSLFASGSVDTQYF. As DNA, the CDR3 is TGTGCCAGCAGTTTATTTGCTAGCGGGAGTGTAGATACGCAGTATTTT.

This clonotype was picked up many times. The rearrangement joins TRBV7-7 to TRBJ2-3; the D is unclear. The CDR3 extends over 14 amino acids. In germline, CDR1 is SSHAT, CDR2 FNYEAQ (reference sequence). The V end was cut by 1 base, the J end by 2 bases, with 7 bases between. The CDR3 region has the DNA TGTGCCAGCAGCTTAGACAGCTACACAGATACGCAGTATTTT. It translates to CASSLDSYTDTQYF.

This clonotype was detected a few times. The chain carries TRBV20-1 and TRBJ1-6; D gene unclear. This CDR3 spans 13 amino acids. In germline, CDR1 is DFQATT, CDR2 SNEGSKA (reference sequence). V was cut by 0 bases and J by 7 bases, with 7 bases left in between. Here the CDR3 DNA reads TGCAGTGCTAGAGATCAGAAGAATTCACCCCTCCACTTT. Protein sequence: CSARDQKNSPLHF.

This clonotype was counted at least ten times. An end of the junction does not agree with germline; a read error may underlie this. The gene calls are TRBV6-4 and TRBJ2-3; TRBD2 is a possible D gene (6 bases). Germline CDR1 reads MRHNA; CDR2 reads SNTAGT. The CDR3 is 16 residues long. The DNA for the CDR3 is TGTGCCAGCAGCGACTTTAGCGGTTCAGCCCCAGATACGCAGTATTTT. Amino acids: CASSDFSGSAPDTQYF.

At least ten counts were recorded for this clonotype. The rearrangement uses TRBV5-1 and TRBJ2-2, with 7 positions matching TRBD2. There are 15 residues in the CDR3. Germline CDR1 is SGHRS and CDR2 is YFSETQ. Losses at the gene ends were 0 bases for V and 5 bases for J; bases not matched to a gene: 4. This chain's CDR3 is CASSLANGGTGELFF. As DNA, the CDR3 is TGCGCCAGCAGCTTGGCTAACGGGGGGACCGGGGAGCTGTTTTTT.

This clonotype is termed medium-sized. The gene calls are TRBV28 and TRBJ2-3; 12 bases agree with TRBD2. Trimming took 5 bases from V and 2 from J; bases not matched to a gene: 8. This CDR3 contains 17 residues. Germline lookup yields CDR1 MDHEN and CDR2 SYDVKM. As DNA, the CDR3 is TGTGCCAGCAGTCTGATACTAGCGGGAGGTTTCACAGATACGCAGTATTTT. Protein: CASSLILAGGFTDTQYF.

This clonotype was recorded at least ten times. This chain links TRBV5-6 with TRBJ2-2, with 12 bases aligning to TRBD2. Germline V gene data show CDR1 as SGHDT and CDR2 as YYEEEE. The CDR3 totals 17 residues. V trimming: 4 bases; J trimming: 5 bases; junction bases outside the gene matches: 9. The CDR3 is CASSPWTSGILTGELFF. The CDR3 DNA follows: TGTGCCAGCAGCCCGTGGACTAGCGGGATATTAACCGGGGAGCTGTTTTTT. Supplemented by reference TRBV5-6 and TRBJ2-2, the full variable domain reads DAGVTQSPTHLIKTRGQQVTLRCSPKSGHDTVSWYQQALGQGPQFIFQYYEEEERQRGNFPDRFSGHQFPNYSSELNVNALLLGDSALYLCASSPWTSGILTGELFFGEGSRLTVL.

This chain links TRBV12-3 or TRBV12-4 with TRBJ2-7, with 14 bases aligning to TRBD2. V dropped 2 bases and J dropped 3; count of bases not matched to a gene: 12. The CDR3 contains 19 residues. CDR3 region: CASSLNAGTSGRTLYEQYF. CDR3 coding DNA: TGTGCCAGCAGTTTAAACGCCGGGACTAGCGGGAGAACCCTCTACGAGCAGTACTTC.

This clonotype was counted many times. The gene calls are TRBV20-1 and TRBJ2-1, with TRBD2 matching over 15 bases. V gave up 5 bases and J gave up 7 bases; unmatched junction bases: 15. Germline CDR1 is DFQATT and CDR2 is SNEGSKA (reference sequence). The CDR3 spans 18 residues. The CDR3 sequence is CSAPPMGLAGGVRNEQFF. In DNA, the CDR3 is TGCAGTGCTCCCCCTATGGGACTAGCGGGAGGTGTCCGGAATGAGCAGTTCTTC.

Comment on this clonotype: A much larger clone lies a single base off, so this may be a read error. The chain is built from TRBV5-1 and TRBJ2-1; D is ambiguous. Germline V CDR1 and CDR2: SGHRS, YFSETQ. CDR3 size: 17 residues. The DNA of the CDR3 is TGCGCCAGCAGCGTGCTACCTGTAAGCGATCATTACAATGGGCAGTTCTTC. Its protein is CASSVLPVSDHYNGQFF.

The rearrangement uses TRBV18 and TRBJ2-2; the D gene is possibly TRBD2 (6 bases). The length of the CDR3 is 14 residues. The germline gives CDR1 KGHSH, CDR2 LQKENI. V lost 3 bases and J lost 5, with 10 bases in between. The CDR3 protein is CASSPTTSTGELFF. CDR3 sequence (DNA): TGTGCCAGCTCACCGACGACTAGTACCGGGGAGCTGTTTTTT. Full variable domain (missing parts from reference TRBV18 and TRBJ2-2): NAGVMQNPRHLVRRRGQEARLRCSPMKGHSHVYWYRQLPEEGLKFMVYLQKENIIDESGMPKERFSAEFPKEGPSILRIQQVVRGDSAAYFCASSPTTSTGELFFGEGSRLTVL.

This clonotype came up many times. The chain links TRBV27 to TRBJ2-7, with D unclear. The CDR3 sequence is 16 residues long. Trimming stripped 5 bases from V and 4 bases from J, with 21 bases between. Germline CDR1 MNHEY, CDR2 SMNVEV (reference sequence). Written as DNA, the CDR3 is TGTGCCAGCAGTCGCCTCCGGTCTGTGGCTGGGTACGAGCAGTACTTC. The encoded protein is CASSRLRSVAGYEQYF.

To note about this clonotype: A much larger clone differs from this one at a single base, so this may be a read error. The genes are TRBV27 and TRBJ1-5, with TRBD1 as a possible D gene (5 bases). The CDR3 consists of 15 residues. Per germline, CDR1 MNHEY and CDR2 SMNVEV (reference sequence). In DNA, the CDR3 is TGTGCCAGCAGCAGACAGACACATAGCAATCAGACCCAGCATTTT. This gives the protein CASSRQTHSNQTQHF.

This clonotype was seen many times. This sequence joins TRBV28 and TRBJ2-3; a weak D match, TRBD2 (5 bases). Trimming removed 4 bases at V and 1 base at J, with 15 bases between. The CDR3 sequence is 16 residues long. Germline assignment: CDR1 MDHEN and CDR2 SYDVKM. This CDR3 reads CASSSEEEEGTDTQYF. The CDR3 DNA is TGTGCCAGCAGTTCAGAAGAGGAGGAGGGCACAGATACGCAGTATTTT.

This clonotype was seen a few times. The chain combines TRBV7-6 with TRBJ2-7, with D tentatively TRBD1 or TRBD2 (5 bases each). The CDR3 consists of 15 residues. Germline V gene data show CDR1 as SGHVS and CDR2 as FNYEAQ. With 0 bases removed from V and 3 bases from J, the gap between germline ends came to 12 bases. CDR3 in amino acids: CASSLAAQGDYEQYF. The DNA for the CDR3 is TGTGCCAGCAGCTTAGCGGCGCAGGGAGACTACGAGCAGTACTTC.

The chain couples TRBV14 to TRBJ2-1, with D perhaps TRBD1 (5 bases). Per the germline V gene, CDR1 is SGHDN and CDR2 is FVKESK. Deletions cut 4 bases from V and 10 bases from J, with 11 bases between. The CDR3 contains 12 residues. This chain's CDR3 is CASSRVGVEQFF. As DNA, the CDR3 is TGTGCCAGCAGCCGCGTAGGGGTCGAGCAGTTCTTC.

This clonotype was seen a handful of times. The V and J genes are TRBV7-9 and TRBJ1-3, with D maybe TRBD1 (5 bases). Germline CDR1 is SEHNR and CDR2 is FQNEAQ (reference sequence). The ends were cut back, 6 bases at V and 4 bases at J, with 19 bases in the middle. CDR3 length: 16 residues. DNA of the CDR3: TGTGCCAGCAGGCACCTCGGGACTCCAAGAGGAAACACCATATATTTT. Translated, it gives CASRHLGTPRGNTIYF.

At least ten counts were recorded for this clonotype. CDR3 residues: CASSPSSLPQHF. DNA of the CDR3: TGTGCCAGCAGTCCTTCGTCGTTGCCCCAGCATTTT. This chain uses TRBV12-3 or TRBV12-4 with TRBJ1-5; no clear D gene. This CDR3 comprises 12 residues. The germline V and J ends were trimmed by 5 bases and 9 bases, with 11 bases remaining between them.

This clonotype has ten or more counts. The J gene is TRBJ2-3, the V gene TRBV30; D call uncertain. The CDR3 is made up of 15 amino acids. Germline V gene data show CDR1 as GTSNPN and CDR2 as SVGIG (reference sequence). The V and J ends lost 5 bases and 0 bases respectively, with 15 bases between them. DNA for the CDR3: TGTGCCTGGGGCCAGGACGGTCTCAGCACAGATACGCAGTATTTT. Amino acids: CAWGQDGLSTDTQYF. The full variable domain, rest sourced from reference TRBV30 and TRBJ2-3, is SQTIHQWPATLVQPVGSPLSLECTVEGTSNPNLYWYRQAAGRGLQLLFYSVGIGQISSEVPQNLSASRPQDRQFILSSKKLLLSDSGFYLCAWGQDGLSTDTQYFGPGTRLTVL.

About this clonotype: This clone may be a read error of a much larger clone one base away. The chain couples TRBV6-2 or TRBV6-3 to TRBJ2-3, with a weak D call TRBD1 (6 bases). There are 15 residues in the CDR3. Germline-derived CDR1 and CDR2 are MNHEY and SVGEGT. CDR3 nucleotides: TGTTCCAGCAGTTATTCCGGGACATTTCAAGATACGCAGTATTTT. Its translation: CSSSYSGTFQDTQYF.

This clonotype has ten or more counts. The gene calls are TRBV5-1 and TRBJ2-2; 9 bases are shared with TRBD2. This CDR3 is built from 17 residues. Germline CDR1 and CDR2: SGHRS and YFSETQ. Trimming cost V 2 bases and J 5 bases; bases outside gene matches: 10. In nucleotides, the CDR3 is TGCGCCAGCAGCTTCGGTCTAGCGGGAAAATCGACCGGGGAGCTGTTTTTT. Translated: CASSFGLAGKSTGELFF.

Comment on this clonotype: A much larger clonotype is one base distant, so this may be a read error. In this CDR3 the conserved last residue, phenylalanine or tryptophan, is missing, so a read error is likely. The J gene is TRBJ2-7, the V gene TRBV5-1; no definite D call. The CDR3 contains 15 residues. In germline, CDR1 is SGHRS, CDR2 YFSETQ. Trimming stripped 0 bases from V and 7 bases from J, with 17 bases between. The DNA for the CDR3 is TGCGCCAGCAGCTTGGCCGGGTCGCCTCACGGGGAGCAGTACATC. Translating gives CASSLAGSPHGEQYI.

This clonotype was counted at least ten times. The V and J genes are TRBV20-1 and TRBJ2-7; D is tentatively TRBD1 or TRBD2 (5 bases each). The V and J ends lost 6 bases and 2 bases respectively, with 11 bases between them. The germline V gene has CDR1 DFQATT and CDR2 SNEGSKA (reference sequence). The CDR3 has 12 residues. CDR3 protein: CSARGPTYEQYF. CDR3 in DNA: TGCAGTGCAAGGGGACCGACCTACGAGCAGTACTTC.

At least ten counts were recorded for this clonotype. The chain links TRBV14 to TRBJ2-1; 14 nucleotides match TRBD2. The CDR3 is made up of 19 amino acids. V shed 4 bases and J 0 bases; nucleotides not matched to a gene: 8. CDR1 and CDR2 from the germline V gene are SGHDN and FVKESK. The DNA of the CDR3 is TGTGCCAGCAGCCGGGGACTAGCGGGGGATCCTTCCTCCTACAATGAGCAGTTCTTC. The encoded protein is CASSRGLAGDPSSYNEQFF.

This clonotype was counted ten times or more. The chain joins TRBV28 to TRBJ2-6; D is ambiguous. V lost 6 bases, J lost 4 bases, and 16 bases lay in between. Germline V gene data show CDR1 as MDHEN and CDR2 as SYDVKM. The CDR3 totals 16 residues. CDR3 nucleotide sequence: TGTGCCAGCAGACCCCGACTCCGCTGGGGGGCCAACGTCCTGACTTTC. Amino acid sequence: CASRPRLRWGANVLTF.

This clonotype was counted ten times or more. This chain joins TRBV12-3 or TRBV12-4 and TRBJ1-6; D unresolved. The CDR3 totals 16 residues. The V end was cut by 3 bases, the J end by 6 bases, with 15 bases between. The CDR3 reads CASSLYLLGVNSPLHF. In DNA, the CDR3 is TGTGCCAGCAGTTTGTATCTTCTTGGGGTTAATTCACCCCTCCACTTT.

This clonotype was counted many times. This sequence joins TRBV7-9 and TRBJ1-6; a possible D gene is TRBD1 (6 bases). The V end was cut by 1 base, the J end by 6 bases, with 7 bases between. The CDR3 covers 14 residues. The germline gives CDR1 SEHNR, CDR2 FQNEAQ (reference sequence). As DNA, the CDR3 is TGTGCCAGCAGCTTAGAGGGGGGTAATTCACCCCTCCACTTT. Translation: CASSLEGGNSPLHF. Based on the CDR3 plus reference TRBV7-9 and TRBJ1-6, the full variable domain is DTGVSQNPRHKITKRGQNVTFRCDPISEHNRLYWYRQTLGQGPEFLTYFQNEAQLEKSRLLSDRFSAERPKGSFSTLEIQRTEQGDSAMYLCASSLEGGNSPLHFGNGTRLTVT.

This clonotype was seen at least ten times. The chain carries TRBV12-3 or TRBV12-4 and TRBJ1-5; 8 nucleotides align to TRBD1. V shed 5 bases and J 5 bases; nucleotides not matched to a gene: 11. This CDR3 has 16 amino acids. CDR3 in amino acids: CASSPYRGNGDQPQHF. CDR3 nucleotides: TGTGCCAGCAGTCCTTACAGGGGGAATGGGGATCAGCCCCAGCATTTT.

Concerning this clonotype: A much larger clone differs by one base, so this may be a read error. This chain connects TRBV18 to TRBJ2-5; unclear D gene. This CDR3 contains 12 residues. Germline-derived CDR1 and CDR2 are KGHSH and LQKENI. The CDR3 reads CASSTSQETKYF. The DNA of the CDR3 is TGTGCCAGCTCAACCTCCCAAGAGACCAAGTACTTC. Full variable domain (missing parts from reference TRBV18 and TRBJ2-5): NAGVMQNPRHLVRRRGQEARLRCSPMKGHSHVYWYRQLPEEGLKFMVYLQKENIIDESGMPKERFSAEFPKEGPSILRIQQVVRGDSAAYFCASSTSQETKYFGPGTRLLVL.

This clonotype was recorded at least ten times. This rearrangement joins TRBV5-1 to TRBJ1-2, with D hard to call. CDR1 and CDR2 (germline): SGHRS, YFSETQ. V dropped 0 bases and J dropped 3 bases, with 18 bases sitting between them. This CDR3 contains 17 residues. The CDR3 is CASSLVSHARGHYGYTF. The CDR3 nucleotides are TGCGCCAGCAGCTTGGTTTCGCACGCCCGGGGTCACTATGGCTACACCTTC.